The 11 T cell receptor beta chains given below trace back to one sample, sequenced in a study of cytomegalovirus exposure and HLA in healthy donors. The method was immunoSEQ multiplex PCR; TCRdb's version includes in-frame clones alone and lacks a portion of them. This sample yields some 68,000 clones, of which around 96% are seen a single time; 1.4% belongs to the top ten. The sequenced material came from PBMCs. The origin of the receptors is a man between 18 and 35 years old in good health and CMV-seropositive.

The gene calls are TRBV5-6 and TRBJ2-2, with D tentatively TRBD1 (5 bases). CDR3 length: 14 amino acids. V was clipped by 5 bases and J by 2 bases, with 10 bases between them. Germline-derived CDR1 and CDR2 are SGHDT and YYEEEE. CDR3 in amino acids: CASSRTRNTGELFF. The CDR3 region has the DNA TGTGCCAGCAGTCGGACACGCAACACCGGGGAGCTGTTTTTT. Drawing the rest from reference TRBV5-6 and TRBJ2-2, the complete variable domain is DAGVTQSPTHLIKTRGQQVTLRCSPKSGHDTVSWYQQALGQGPQFIFQYYEEEERQRGNFPDRFSGHQFPNYSSELNVNALLLGDSALYLCASSRTRNTGELFFGEGSRLTVL.

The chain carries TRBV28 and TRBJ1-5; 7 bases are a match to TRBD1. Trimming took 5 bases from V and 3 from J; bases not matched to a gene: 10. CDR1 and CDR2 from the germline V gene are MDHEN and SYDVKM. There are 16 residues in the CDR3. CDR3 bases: TGTGCCAGCAGTCCAACCGACAGGGAGCTCAATCAGCCCCAGCATTTT. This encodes CASSPTDRELNQPQHF.

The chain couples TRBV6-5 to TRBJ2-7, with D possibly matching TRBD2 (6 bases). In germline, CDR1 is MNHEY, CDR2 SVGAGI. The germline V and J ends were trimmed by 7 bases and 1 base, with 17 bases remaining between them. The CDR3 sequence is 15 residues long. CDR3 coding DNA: TGTGCCAGCAAACGGGAGTCCCTGGGTTCCTACGAGCAGTACTTC. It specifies CASKRESLGSYEQYF.

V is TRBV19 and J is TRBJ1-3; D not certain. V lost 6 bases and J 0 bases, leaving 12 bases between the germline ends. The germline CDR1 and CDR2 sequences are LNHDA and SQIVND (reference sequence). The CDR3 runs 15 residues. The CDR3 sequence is CASRDFSLSGNTIYF. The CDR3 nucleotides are TGTGCCAGTAGAGACTTTTCCCTCTCTGGAAACACCATATATTTT.

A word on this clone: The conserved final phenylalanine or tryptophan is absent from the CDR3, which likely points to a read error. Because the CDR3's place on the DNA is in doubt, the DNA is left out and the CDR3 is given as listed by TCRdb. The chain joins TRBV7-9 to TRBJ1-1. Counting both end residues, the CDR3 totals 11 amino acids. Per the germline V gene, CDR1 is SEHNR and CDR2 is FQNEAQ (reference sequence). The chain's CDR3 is CASSLASGQEG.

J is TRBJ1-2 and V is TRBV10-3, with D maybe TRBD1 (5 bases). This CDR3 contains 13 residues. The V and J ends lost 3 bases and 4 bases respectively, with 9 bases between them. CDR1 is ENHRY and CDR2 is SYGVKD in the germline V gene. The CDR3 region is CAISERQGYGYTF. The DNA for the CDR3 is TGTGCCATCAGTGAAAGGCAGGGCTATGGCTACACCTTC.

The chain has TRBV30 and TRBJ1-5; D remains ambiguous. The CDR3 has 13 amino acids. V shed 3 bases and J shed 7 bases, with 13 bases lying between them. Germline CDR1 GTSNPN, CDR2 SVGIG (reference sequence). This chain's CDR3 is CAWSPGSWQPQHF. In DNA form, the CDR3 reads TGTGCCTGGAGCCCAGGAAGTTGGCAGCCCCAGCATTTT.

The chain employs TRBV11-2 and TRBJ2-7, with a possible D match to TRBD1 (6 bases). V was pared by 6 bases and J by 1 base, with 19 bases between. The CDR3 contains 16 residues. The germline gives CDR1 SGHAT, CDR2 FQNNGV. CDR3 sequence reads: CASRAPGVGGSYEQYF. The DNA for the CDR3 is TGTGCCAGCAGGGCCCCGGGTGTAGGGGGTTCCTACGAGCAGTACTTC.

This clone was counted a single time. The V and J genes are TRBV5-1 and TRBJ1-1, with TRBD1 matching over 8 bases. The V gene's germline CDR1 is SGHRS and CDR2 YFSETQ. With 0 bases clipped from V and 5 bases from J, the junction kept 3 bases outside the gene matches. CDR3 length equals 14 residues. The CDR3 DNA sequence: TGCGCCAGCAGCTTGGGGGGACAGGTGACTGAAGCTTTCTTT. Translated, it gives CASSLGGQVTEAFF.

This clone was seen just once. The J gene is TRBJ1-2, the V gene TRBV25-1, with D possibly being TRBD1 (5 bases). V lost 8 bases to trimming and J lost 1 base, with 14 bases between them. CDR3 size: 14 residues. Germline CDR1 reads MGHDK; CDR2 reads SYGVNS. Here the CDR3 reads CASRRRGGNYGYTF. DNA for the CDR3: TGTGCCAGCCGTCGTCGCGGGGGTAACTATGGCTACACCTTC.

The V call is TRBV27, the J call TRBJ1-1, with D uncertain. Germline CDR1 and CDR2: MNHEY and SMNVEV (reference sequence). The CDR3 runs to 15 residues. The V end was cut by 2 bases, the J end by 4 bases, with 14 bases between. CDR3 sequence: CASSLLGRGGTEAFF. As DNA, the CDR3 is TGTGCCAGCAGTTTACTGGGTAGAGGTGGCACTGAAGCTTTCTTT.